These 32 T cell receptor beta chains share one sample of origin, sequenced in a study of CD8+ T cells in alopecia areata. The sample's treatment: oral pan-JAK inhibitor, 5-10 mg twice daily. Investigators isolated RNA and reverse transcribed it into cDNA to act as the sequencing template. The method was immunoSEQ multiplex PCR; TCRdb's version includes in-frame clones alone and lacks a portion of them. The table lists some 200,000 clones, 55% to 70% of them singletons. Sequencing used CD4+ T cells sorted from blood, obtained at week 4, from a patient treated with tofacitinib. The receptor source for this set is a human donor with alopecia areata.

The gene calls are TRBV25-1 and TRBJ2-5; TRBD1 matches 9 bases. CDR1 is MGHDK, CDR2 SYGVNS, per germline. V gave up 6 bases and J gave up 5 bases; unmatched junction bases: 7. The CDR3 runs 14 residues. CDR3 region: CASRPTGGGETQYF. CDR3 in DNA: TGTGCCAGCAGACCGACAGGGGGAGGCGAGACCCAGTACTTC.

The chain has TRBV29-1 and TRBJ2-2, with TRBD1 matching over 7 bases. The CDR3 runs 15 residues. The germline V gene encodes CDR1 SQVTM and CDR2 ANQGSEA. The V and J ends lost 5 bases and 5 bases, in that order; junction bases with no gene match: 11. CDR3 nucleotides: TGCAGCGTTTGGACAGGCGCAGTAAAGACCGGGGAGCTGTTTTTT. This encodes CSVWTGAVKTGELFF.

The chain joins TRBV5-6 to TRBJ2-5, with 8 bases that match TRBD2. This CDR3 has 14 residues. The junction had 8 bases not matched to a gene; V was cut back by 5 bases and J by 5 bases. The germline gives CDR1 SGHDT, CDR2 YYEEEE. The CDR3 nucleotides are TGTGCCAGCAGATTAGCGGGGAGCGGTGAGACCCAGTACTTC. It yields the protein CASRLAGSGETQYF.

This clone was picked up a small number of times. The chain employs TRBV7-8 and TRBJ1-6; D may be TRBD1 (5 bases). Trimming cost V 1 base and J 9 bases, with 13 bases left between them. Per the germline V gene, CDR1 is SGHVS and CDR2 is FQNEAQ. The CDR3 totals 15 residues. In nucleotides, the CDR3 is TGTGCCAGCAGCTTAGATTCGGGGGATGGTTCACCCCTCCACTTT. Protein sequence: CASSLDSGDGSPLHF. Supplemented by reference TRBV7-8 and TRBJ1-6, the full variable domain reads GAGVSQSPRYKVAKRGQDVALRCDPISGHVSLFWYQQALGQGPEFLTYFQNEAQLDKSGLPSDRFFAERPEGSVSTLKIQRTQQEDSAVYLCASSLDSGDGSPLHFGNGTRLTVT.

The rearrangement uses TRBV5-6 and TRBJ2-2; TRBD2 aligns across 11 bases. The germline V gene encodes CDR1 SGHDT and CDR2 YYEEEE. V shed 6 bases, J shed 4 bases, and the junction held 8 bases outside the gene matches. CDR3 length equals 16 residues. The CDR3 DNA reads TGTGCCAGCAACAGGGGACTAGCGGTACTCACCGGGGAGCTGTTTTTT. It translates to CASNRGLAVLTGELFF.

This clone came up once. V and J are TRBV4-1 and TRBJ2-1; the D is unclear. Germline loops: CDR1 MGHRA, CDR2 YSYEKL. This CDR3 contains 13 residues. V dropped 0 bases and J dropped 5 bases, with 5 bases sitting between them. The CDR3 spells CASSQEWNNEQFF. The CDR3 nucleotides read TGCGCCAGCAGCCAAGAATGGAACAATGAGCAGTTCTTC.

The CDR3 sequence is CASSRDSWSYNEQFF. CDR3 nucleotide sequence: TGTGCCAGCAGCCGGGACAGCTGGTCCTACAATGAGCAGTTCTTC. This rearrangement joins TRBV28 to TRBJ2-1; 7 positions match TRBD1. V lost 6 bases, J lost 1 base, and 6 bases stayed unmatched. The CDR3 has 15 residues. Germline V gene data show CDR1 as MDHEN and CDR2 as SYDVKM.

This clone showed up just once. The J gene is TRBJ2-7, the V gene TRBV5-1, with D perhaps matching TRBD1 (6 bases). Germline V gives CDR1 SGHRS, CDR2 YFSETQ. Between the trimmed V and J ends, which lost 0 bases and 6 bases, there was a span of 10 bases. The CDR3 has 13 residues. In nucleotides, the CDR3 is TGCGCCAGCAGCTTGGGGGAACAGGGCGAGCAGTACTTC. This sequence encodes CASSLGEQGEQYF. Full variable domain (rest looked up from reference TRBV5-1 and TRBJ2-7): KAGVTQTPRYLIKTRGQQVTLSCSPISGHRSVSWYQQTPGQGLQFLFEYFSETQRNKGNFPGRFSGRQFSNSRSEMNVSTLELGDSALYLCASSLGEQGEQYFGPGTRLTVT.

The chain links TRBV27 to TRBJ2-4; D possibly uses TRBD1 or TRBD2 (6 bases each). The CDR3 is 17 residues long. Between the trimmed V and J ends, which lost 6 bases and 1 base, there was a span of 19 bases. Germline values: CDR1 MNHEY, CDR2 SMNVEV (reference sequence). This CDR3 reads CASRPPEGGRAKNIQYF. The CDR3 DNA reads as TGTGCCAGCAGACCCCCCGAGGGGGGTCGGGCCAAAAACATTCAGTACTTC.

CDR3 DNA sequence: TGTGCCAGCAGCCGAACAGGGTTCAATGAGCAGTTCTTC. Its protein product is CASSRTGFNEQFF. The J gene is TRBJ2-1, the V gene TRBV6-5; the D gene is possibly TRBD1 (6 bases). Germline CDR1 MNHEY, CDR2 SVGAGI. The CDR3 extends over 13 amino acids. The V end lost 6 bases, the J end lost 6 bases, and 12 bases lay between the germline ends.

This chain joins TRBV10-3 and TRBJ1-1; the match to TRBD1 covers 8 bases. With V trimmed by 6 bases and J by 0 bases, 9 bases remained unmatched. The germline V gene encodes CDR1 ENHRY and CDR2 SYGVKD. The CDR3 is made up of 16 amino acids. The CDR3 DNA is TGTGCCATCAGCCCGAGGACAGGGATGATGAACACTGAAGCTTTCTTT. This translates into CAISPRTGMMNTEAFF.

The chain couples TRBV5-1 to TRBJ2-3, with no clear D. This CDR3 has 14 amino acids. Germline lookup yields CDR1 SGHRS and CDR2 YFSETQ. Trimming took off 4 bases at V and 2 bases at J, with 11 bases between the two ends. The CDR3 coding sequence is TGCGCCAGCAGCCCGCGTTCTAACACAGATACGCAGTATTTT. Amino acids: CASSPRSNTDTQYF.

This clone was detected a few times. The chain joins TRBV4-1 to TRBJ1-2; no definite D call. Germline CDR1 and CDR2: MGHRA and YSYEKL. CDR3 length equals 15 residues. Trimming pared 0 bases from V and 4 bases from J, leaving 12 bases between. CDR3 residues: CASSQEGGHGYGYTF. The CDR3 DNA sequence: TGCGCCAGCAGCCAAGAAGGAGGGCACGGCTATGGCTACACCTTC.

V usage is TRBV6-5 and J usage is TRBJ1-5, with a tentative D call TRBD1 (6 bases). V dropped 10 bases and J dropped 6 bases, with 16 bases sitting between them. Germline lookup yields CDR1 MNHEY and CDR2 SVGAGI. The CDR3 totals 13 residues. The CDR3 DNA sequence: TGTGCCACCCACAGGGATCGGGGTCAGCCCCAGCATTTT. It encodes CATHRDRGQPQHF.

This clone was detected only a few times. V is TRBV29-1 and J is TRBJ2-7, with 9 positions matching TRBD2. The V gene end was trimmed by 4 bases and the J gene end by 9 bases; junction bases not matched to a gene: 10. The germline V gene encodes CDR1 SQVTM and CDR2 ANQGSEA. The CDR3 runs 13 residues. The CDR3: CSVALAGSQGQYF. CDR3 nucleotide sequence: TGCAGCGTTGCTCTAGCGGGGTCGCAGGGGCAGTACTTC.

The rearrangement uses TRBV12-5 and TRBJ2-2; possible D gene TRBD2, 5 bases. Germline V gene sequence: CDR1 LGHNT, CDR2 FRNRAP. V was cut by 1 base and J by 4 bases, with 10 bases left in between. The CDR3 contains 15 residues. CDR3: CASGLGLAGTGELFF. CDR3 coding DNA: TGTGCTAGTGGTTTGGGTCTAGCTGGCACCGGGGAGCTGTTTTTT.

The V call is TRBV5-6, the J call TRBJ2-3; D ambiguous. Per germline, CDR1 SGHDT and CDR2 YYEEEE. V lost 0 bases and J 5 bases, leaving 10 bases between the germline ends. CDR3 length: 14 amino acids. CDR3 bases: TGTGCCAGCAGCTTGGGCAGCCCAGGAGATACGCAGTATTTT. Residues: CASSLGSPGDTQYF.

J is TRBJ1-1 and V is TRBV2, with D unresolved. The CDR3 loop spans 17 amino acids. From germline, CDR1 is SNHLY and CDR2 FYNNEI. Between the trimmed V and J ends, which lost 2 bases and 1 base, there was a span of 17 bases. The CDR3 is CASSEFHLGGENTEAFF. As DNA, the CDR3 is TGTGCCAGCAGTGAATTTCATCTCGGCGGGGAGAACACTGAAGCTTTCTTT. Based on the CDR3 plus reference TRBV2 and TRBJ1-1, the full variable domain is EPEVTQTPSHQVTQMGQEVILRCVPISNHLYFYWYRQILGQKVEFLVSFYNNEISEKSEIFDDQFSVERPDGSNFTLKIRSTKLEDSAMYFCASSEFHLGGENTEAFFGQGTRLTVV.

The CDR3 here is CASSVGDSNYGYTF. The CDR3 region has the DNA TGTGCCAGCAGCGTAGGGGACTCGAACTATGGCTACACCTTC. The rearrangement links TRBV9 to TRBJ1-2; D possibly corresponds to TRBD1 (5 bases). Germline CDR1 SGDLS, CDR2 YYNGEE. This CDR3 contains 14 residues. V lost 0 bases and J 2 bases, leaving 8 bases between the germline ends.

V is TRBV2 and J is TRBJ2-5; D gene ambiguous. V gave up 1 base and J gave up 12 bases, with 9 bases separating them. The CDR3 totals 11 residues. Germline-derived CDR1 and CDR2 are SNHLY and FYNNEI. Written as DNA, the CDR3 is TGTGCCAGCAGTGAAGGTCCCCTCAAGTACTTC. It is translated as CASSEGPLKYF.

This chain links TRBV6-1 with TRBJ1-6; TRBD1 aligns across 10 bases. V lost 7 bases, J lost 15 bases, and 12 bases stayed unmatched. Looked up from germline, CDR1 is MNHNS and CDR2 is SASEGT. CDR3 length equals 14 residues. CDR3 sequence: CASNPGTGERYLHF. The CDR3 DNA reads as TGTGCCAGCAACCCCGGGACAGGGGAACGGTACCTCCACTTT.

This clone was found a few times. CDR3 coding DNA: TGTGCCTGGAGCGTACAGGGGAGTAAGGGTGAAGCTTTCTTT. It is translated as CAWSVQGSKGEAFF. This chain uses TRBV30 with TRBJ1-1; 7 nucleotides match TRBD1. The trim removed 3 bases at V and 7 bases at J, leaving 11 bases unmatched. Germline CDR1 is GTSNPN and CDR2 is SVGIG (reference sequence). There are 14 residues in the CDR3.

The chain links TRBV30 to TRBJ2-7; D not certain. Germline lookup yields CDR1 GTSNPN and CDR2 SVGIG (reference sequence). CDR3 length: 11 amino acids. The germline V and J ends were trimmed by 3 bases and 5 bases, with 8 bases remaining between them. The CDR3 reads CAWRRSNEQYF. The CDR3 nucleotides are TGTGCCTGGAGACGGTCGAACGAGCAGTACTTC.

This clone was counted ten times or more. V gene TRBV6-5 combines with J gene TRBJ1-2; a weak D match, TRBD1 (5 bases). The ends were cut back, 6 bases at V and 2 bases at J, with 16 bases in the middle. Germline V CDR1 and CDR2: MNHEY, SVGAGI. There are 15 residues in the CDR3. CDR3 DNA: TGTGCCAGCAGCCCTCAGGGCCTGGGGAACTATGGCTACACCTTC. Its protein is CASSPQGLGNYGYTF.

The CDR3 DNA reads TGTGCCAGCAGTGCGCTAGCGGGGGGGCGAGAGACCCAGTACTTC. The encoded protein is CASSALAGGRETQYF. This chain links TRBV6-5 with TRBJ2-5, with 12 positions matching TRBD2. This CDR3 is built from 15 residues. Unmatched junction bases numbered 5, after V lost 5 bases and J lost 4 bases. Germline V CDR1 and CDR2: MNHEY, SVGAGI.

This rearrangement joins TRBV9 to TRBJ2-3; 9 bases fit TRBD1. This CDR3 has 15 residues. V lost 0 bases and J lost 6; bases outside the gene matches: 5. Germline-derived CDR1 and CDR2 are SGDLS and YYNGEE. The CDR3: CASSVVQGAWDTQYF. The CDR3 nucleotides read TGTGCCAGCAGCGTAGTACAGGGGGCTTGGGATACGCAGTATTTT.

The chain is built from TRBV29-1 and TRBJ1-1, with a possible D match to TRBD1 (5 bases). This CDR3 has 15 amino acids. Germline V CDR1 and CDR2: SQVTM, ANQGSEA. V lost 4 bases and J lost 3, with 18 bases in between. The CDR3 region is CSVAVKVRVDTEAFF. The CDR3 nucleotides read TGCAGCGTTGCCGTAAAAGTCAGGGTGGACACTGAAGCTTTCTTT.

The chain uses TRBV27 and TRBJ1-6; 9 positions agree with TRBD1. Germline CDR1 and CDR2: MNHEY and SMNVEV (reference sequence). The trim removed 6 bases at V and 8 bases at J, leaving 8 bases unmatched. This CDR3 is 15 amino acids long. CDR3 protein: CASREGQGYDSPLHF. The CDR3 DNA follows: TGTGCCAGCAGGGAGGGACAGGGATACGATTCACCCCTCCACTTT.

The J gene is TRBJ2-5, the V gene TRBV9, with TRBD2 matching 8 bases. Trimming took 4 bases from V and 4 from J; bases not matched to a gene: 12. CDR1 SGDLS and CDR2 YYNGEE come from the germline V gene. This CDR3 contains 16 residues. CDR3: CASSIRGGTEGETQYF. The DNA for the CDR3 is TGTGCCAGCAGCATCCGCGGGGGGACCGAGGGAGAGACCCAGTACTTC.

This clone has more than one count but fewer than ten. CDR3 region: CASSSQGDRADTQYF. CDR3 sequence (DNA): TGTGCCAGCAGCTCACAGGGAGACCGGGCAGATACGCAGTATTTT. The chain links TRBV5-4 to TRBJ2-3; a possible D gene is TRBD1 (6 bases). This CDR3 comprises 15 residues. Germline loops: CDR1 SGHNT, CDR2 YYREEE (reference sequence). V dropped 3 bases and J dropped 4 bases, with 15 bases sitting between them.

The genes are TRBV10-3 and TRBJ1-2, with unresolved D. CDR3 length: 13 residues. CDR1 is ENHRY, CDR2 SYGVKD, per germline. Trimming took off 3 bases at V and 8 bases at J, with 13 bases between the two ends. The CDR3 sequence: CAISELTGFGYTF. The CDR3 DNA reads as TGTGCCATCAGTGAACTGACCGGGTTCGGCTACACCTTC.

This chain uses TRBV29-1 with TRBJ1-1; D gene unclear. The ends were cut back, 0 bases at V and 6 bases at J, with 11 bases in the middle. This CDR3 spans 13 amino acids. Germline CDR1 SQVTM, CDR2 ANQGSEA. The CDR3 coding sequence is TGCAGCGTTGAAGAACGGGGAGTCGCTGAAGCTTTCTTT. It is translated as CSVEERGVAEAFF.